These 5 T cell receptor beta chains were sequenced from one sample in a study of blood T cell repertoires in COVID-19 (TCRdb year 2020). Library construction relied on the immunoSEQ multiplex PCR assay. In its TCRdb copy, this immuneACCESS table keeps in-frame sequences only and misses some clones. Where compared with another copy, unresolved V genes explain less than half of these, and the others have no known cause. This sample has about 120,000 clones in its table, and roughly 89% of those were observed once. Around 4.2% of the sample lies in the top ten. The specimen sequenced was peripheral blood. The receptor source for this set is a man aged 35-49 years with acute or convalescent COVID-19.

The gene calls are TRBV6-2 or TRBV6-3 and TRBJ1-5, with TRBD1 identical over 8 bases. The CDR3 extends over 12 amino acids. The germline V gene encodes CDR1 MNHEY and CDR2 SVGEGT. The V and J ends lost 5 bases and 9 bases, in that order; junction bases with no gene match: 3. This CDR3 reads CASSRQGMPQHF. The CDR3 bases are TGTGCCAGCAGTCGACAGGGGATGCCCCAGCATTTT.

This chain connects TRBV2 to TRBJ2-1, with 11 positions matching TRBD2. Looked up from germline, CDR1 is SNHLY and CDR2 is FYNNEI. The CDR3 length is 15 residues. V was pared by 1 base and J by 9 bases, with 5 bases of the junction left unmatched. Here the CDR3 DNA reads TGTGCCAGCAGTGAAGTAGCGGGAGGGCCGGGTGAGCAGTTCTTC. Translation: CASSEVAGGPGEQFF.

This sequence joins TRBV5-1 and TRBJ1-1, with no clear D. This CDR3 spans 13 amino acids. V dropped 0 bases and J dropped 0 bases, with 3 bases sitting between them. CDR1 is SGHRS, CDR2 YFSETQ, per germline. The CDR3 bases are TGCGCCAGCAGCTTGGGAGTGAACACTGAAGCTTTCTTT. Translation: CASSLGVNTEAFF.

The chain links TRBV3-1 (or the pseudogene TRBV3-2) to TRBJ1-6; D is unresolved. The V end was cut by 1 base, the J end by 7 bases, with 5 bases between. Per germline, CDR1 LGHDT and CDR2 YNNKEL (reference sequence). CDR3 length: 13 amino acids. The CDR3 nucleotides read TGTGCCAGCAGCCAAGCCAGAAATTCACCCCTCCACTTT. It specifies CASSQARNSPLHF.

This clone occurred once. J is TRBJ2-2 and V is TRBV5-5, with TRBD2 matching over 10 bases. Unmatched junction bases numbered 1, after V lost 2 bases and J lost 0 bases. The CDR3 length is 16 residues. Germline-derived CDR1 and CDR2 are SGHKS and YYEKEE (reference sequence). The CDR3 protein is CASSFSGRSNTGELFF. The CDR3 region has the DNA TGTGCCAGCAGCTTTAGCGGGAGGTCGAACACCGGGGAGCTGTTTTTT.